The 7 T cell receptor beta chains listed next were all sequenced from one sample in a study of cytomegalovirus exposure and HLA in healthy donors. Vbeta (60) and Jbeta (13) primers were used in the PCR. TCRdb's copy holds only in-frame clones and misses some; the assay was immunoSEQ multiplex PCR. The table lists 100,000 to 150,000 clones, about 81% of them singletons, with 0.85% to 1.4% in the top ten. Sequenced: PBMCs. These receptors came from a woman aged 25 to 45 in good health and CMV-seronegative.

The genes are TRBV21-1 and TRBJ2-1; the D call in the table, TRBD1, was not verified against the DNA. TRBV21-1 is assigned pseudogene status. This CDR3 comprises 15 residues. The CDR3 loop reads CASRRQIEVYNEQFF. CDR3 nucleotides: TGTGCCAGCAGGCGACAGATAGAAGTCTACAATGAGCAGTTCTTC.

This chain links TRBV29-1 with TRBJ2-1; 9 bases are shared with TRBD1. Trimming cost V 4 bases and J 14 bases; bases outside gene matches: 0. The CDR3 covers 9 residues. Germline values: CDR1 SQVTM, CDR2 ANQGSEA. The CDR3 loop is CSVGTGEFF. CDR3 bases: TGCAGCGTTGGGACAGGGGAGTTCTTC.

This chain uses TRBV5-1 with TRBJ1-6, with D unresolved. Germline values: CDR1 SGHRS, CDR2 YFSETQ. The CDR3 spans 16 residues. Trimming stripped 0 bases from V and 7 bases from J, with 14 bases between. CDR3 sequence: CASSLGSGRVNSPLHF. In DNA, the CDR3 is TGCGCCAGCAGCTTGGGTAGCGGACGGGTAAATTCACCCCTCCACTTT.

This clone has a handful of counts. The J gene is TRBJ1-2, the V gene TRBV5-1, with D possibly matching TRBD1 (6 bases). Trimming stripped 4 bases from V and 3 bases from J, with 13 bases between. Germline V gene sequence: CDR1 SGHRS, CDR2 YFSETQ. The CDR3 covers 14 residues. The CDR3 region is CASSPGGGDYGYTF. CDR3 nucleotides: TGCGCCAGCAGCCCGGGAGGGGGTGACTATGGCTACACCTTC.

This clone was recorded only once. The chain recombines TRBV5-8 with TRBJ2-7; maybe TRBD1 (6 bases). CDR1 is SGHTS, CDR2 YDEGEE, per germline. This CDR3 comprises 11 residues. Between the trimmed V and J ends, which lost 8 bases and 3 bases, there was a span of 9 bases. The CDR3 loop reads CASKGGYEQYF. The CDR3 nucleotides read TGTGCCAGTAAAGGGGGCTACGAGCAGTACTTC.

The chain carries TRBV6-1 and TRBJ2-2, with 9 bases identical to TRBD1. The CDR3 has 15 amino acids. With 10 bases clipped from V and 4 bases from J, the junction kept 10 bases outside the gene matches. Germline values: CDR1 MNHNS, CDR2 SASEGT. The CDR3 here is CATCRDRVRTGELFF. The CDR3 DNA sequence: TGTGCCACCTGCCGGGACAGGGTACGCACCGGGGAGCTGTTTTTT.

The CDR3 DNA is TGTGCCAGCAGCAGGGGGGACAGGGCGATCCGCTCTGGGGCCAACGTCCTGACTTTC. This sequence encodes CASSRGDRAIRSGANVLTF. J is TRBJ2-6 and V is TRBV11-3; 9 nucleotides align to TRBD1. V was clipped by 5 bases and J by 0 bases; unmatched bases: 11. Germline V gene data show CDR1 as SGHNT and CDR2 as YENEEA. The CDR3 consists of 19 residues.